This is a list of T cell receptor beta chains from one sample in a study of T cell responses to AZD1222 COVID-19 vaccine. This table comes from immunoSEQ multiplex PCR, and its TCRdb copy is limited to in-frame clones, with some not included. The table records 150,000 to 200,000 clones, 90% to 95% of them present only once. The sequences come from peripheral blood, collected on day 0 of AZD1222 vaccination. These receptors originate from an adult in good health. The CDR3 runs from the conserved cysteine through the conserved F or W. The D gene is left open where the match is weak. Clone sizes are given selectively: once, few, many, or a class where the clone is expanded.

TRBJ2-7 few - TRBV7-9 TGTGCCAGCAGCCCCCTTGCGGCCTACGGGCAGTACTTC CASSPLAAYGQYF
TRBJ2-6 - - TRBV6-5 TGTGCCAGCAGGGAGGACATATCGGGGGCCAACGTCCTGACTTTC CASREDISGANVLTF
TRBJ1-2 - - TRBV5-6 TGTGCCAGCAGCTTGTGGGGCTTGATGGCAAGAGGCTACACCTTC CASSLWGLMARGYTF
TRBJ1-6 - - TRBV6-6 TGTGCCAGCAGCCGACAAATCAGGGGTGAAGAGGGTAATTCACCCCTCCACTTT CASSRQIRGEEGNSPLHF
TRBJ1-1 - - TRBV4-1 TGCGCCAGCAGCCAAGGGTGGGGGACGAACACTGAAGCTTTCTTT CASSQGWGTNTEAFF
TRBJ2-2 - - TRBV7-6 TGTGCCAGCAGCTTAGCTCCAGGCACATCGAACACCGGGGAGCTGTTTTTT CASSLAPGTSNTGELFF
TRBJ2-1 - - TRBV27 TGTGCCAGCAGCTCACCACCGGTCAGAGATGAGCAGTTCTTC CASSSPPVRDEQFF
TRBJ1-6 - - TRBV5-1 TGCGCCAGCAGCTTGAACAGGGCCCCTAGCTCCTATAATTCACCCCTCCACTTT CASSLNRAPSSYNSPLHF
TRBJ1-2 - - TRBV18 TGTGCCAGCTCACCAGCAGGGTCGAACTATGGCTACACCTTC CASSPAGSNYGYTF
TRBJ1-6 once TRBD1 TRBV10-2 TGCGCCAGCCTAAACAGGGGCTTTAATTCACCCCTCCACTTT CASLNRGFNSPLHF
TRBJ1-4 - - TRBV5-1 TGCGCCAGCAGCCCGCCCGGGCTAAATGAAAGGCTGTTTTTT CASSPPGLNERLFF
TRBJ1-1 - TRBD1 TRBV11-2 TGTGCCAGCAGTCGAGACAGGGGGTCAGGCTCTGAAGCTTTCTTT CASSRDRGSGSEAFF
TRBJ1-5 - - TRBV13 TGTGCCAGCAGCGTAGGAGGCCAGCCCCAGCATTTT CASSVGGQPQHF
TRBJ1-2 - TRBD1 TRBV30 TGTGCCCGGTCGTCGGGACAGACCGCTAACTATGGCTACACCTTC CARSSGQTANYGYTF
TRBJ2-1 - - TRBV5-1 TGCGCCAGCAGCTTGACTAGTACTTCGGATGAGCAGTTCTTC CASSLTSTSDEQFF
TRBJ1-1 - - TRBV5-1 TGCGCCAGCAGAACACGGACACTTCGTGGGACTGAAGCTTTCTTT CASRTRTLRGTEAFF
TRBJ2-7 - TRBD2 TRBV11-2 TGTGCCAGCAGCCCCCTCCGGGGGGGCTGGTACTTC CASSPLRGGWYF
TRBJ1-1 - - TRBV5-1 TGCGCCAGCAGCTTGGGGTCAGGGGAGTCCGTCACTGAAGCTTTCTTT CASSLGSGESVTEAFF
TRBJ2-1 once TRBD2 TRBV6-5 TGTGCCAGCAGTTACGTAGCGGGGGGGCACAATGAGCAGTTCTTC CASSYVAGGHNEQFF
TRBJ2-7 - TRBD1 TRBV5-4 TGTGCCAGCAGCTCTAATCCGGGACAGGGGAGACACTTC CASSSNPGQGRHF
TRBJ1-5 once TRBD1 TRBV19 TGTGCCAGTTCCGGGACAGGGGGCTGGGTCAATCAGCCCCAGCATTTT CASSGTGGWVNQPQHF
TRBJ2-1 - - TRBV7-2 TGTGCCAGCAGCTGGCCGGGGCTCCTCAGTGAGCAGTTCTTC CASSWPGLLSEQFF
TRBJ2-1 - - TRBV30 TGTGCCTGGAGTGTACAGTCCTCCTACAATGAGCAGTTCTTC CAWSVQSSYNEQFF
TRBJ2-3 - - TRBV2 TGTGCCAGCAGTTTCGGGGTGAGCACAGATACGCAGTATTTT CASSFGVSTDTQYF
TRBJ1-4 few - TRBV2 TGTGCCAGCAGTTGGGTTACCAGCTCAGGAAAACTGTTTTTT CASSWVTSSGKLFF
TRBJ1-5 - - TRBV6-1 TGTGCCAGCAGTGCCCTTACCGGGACGGGAAGCAATCAGCCCCAGCATTTT CASSALTGTGSNQPQHF
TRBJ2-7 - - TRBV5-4 TGTGCCAGCAGCTTGGGAGTGTTACAGTACGAGCAGTACTTC CASSLGVLQYEQYF
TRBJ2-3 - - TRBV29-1 TGCAGCGTTGGCAACGGGGCCTCGGGGGATACGCAGTATTTT CSVGNGASGDTQYF
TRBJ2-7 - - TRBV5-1 TGCGCCAGCAGCTTGGGGGCAGGGGTGGCCGAGCAGTACTTC CASSLGAGVAEQYF
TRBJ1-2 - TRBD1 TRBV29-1 TGCAGCGGCAGGACAGGGGGCGGCTACACCTTC CSGRTGGGYTF
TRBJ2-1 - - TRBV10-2 TGCGCCAGCATGGCGCCGGGGACGCACTACAATGAGCAGTTCTTC CASMAPGTHYNEQFF
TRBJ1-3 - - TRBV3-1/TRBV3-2 TGTGCCAGCAGCCTACAGGTACACACCATATATTTT CASSLQVHTIYF